These 32 T cell receptor beta chains were all obtained from the same sample, sequenced in a study of control samples from healthy donors and cancer patients. TCRdb's copy holds only in-frame clones and misses some; the assay was immunoSEQ multiplex PCR. This sample has about 44,000 clones, with 70% to 90% found just once. The specimen was PBMCs. The receptors were sampled from a woman aged 55-75 years with lung cancer.

This clone was observed a handful of times. V usage is TRBV19 and J usage is TRBJ1-5, with 9 bases identical to TRBD1. Germline V lookup: CDR1 LNHDA, CDR2 SQIVND (reference sequence). This CDR3 comprises 15 residues. V lost 3 bases, J lost 7 bases, and 7 bases stayed unmatched. This CDR3 is CASSIVTGGKQPQHF. The CDR3 DNA reads TGTGCCAGTAGTATCGTGACAGGGGGTAAGCAGCCCCAGCATTTT.

The chain employs TRBV11-3 and TRBJ2-1; no definite D call. Germline V lookup: CDR1 SGHNT, CDR2 YENEEA. The CDR3 has 16 amino acids. V lost 0 bases and J 0 bases, leaving 9 bases between the germline ends. This CDR3 is CASSLDAGGSYNEQFF. The CDR3 DNA reads as TGTGCCAGCAGCTTAGACGCCGGCGGCTCCTACAATGAGCAGTTCTTC.

The gene calls are TRBV9 and TRBJ2-2, with 10 bases matching TRBD2. The V gene end was trimmed by 0 bases and the J gene end by 6 bases; junction bases not matched to a gene: 8. The CDR3 has 17 residues. CDR1 and CDR2 from the germline V gene are SGDLS and YYNGEE. CDR3 amino acids: CASSVALGLAGAGELFF. The DNA for the CDR3 is TGTGCCAGCAGCGTAGCTCTTGGGCTAGCGGGAGCCGGGGAGCTGTTTTTT.

The rearrangement joins TRBV7-9 to TRBJ2-1, with a weak D call TRBD2 (6 bases). The CDR3 runs 17 residues. V lost 2 bases and J 4 bases, leaving 18 bases between the germline ends. CDR1 is SEHNR and CDR2 is FQNEAQ in the germline V gene (reference sequence). The CDR3 nucleotides read TGTGCCAGCAGCTTAACAGGCTCGGGAGTCTTTTACAATGAGCAGTTCTTC. Translation gives CASSLTGSGVFYNEQFF.

This chain's CDR3 is CASSDSGLAGDHGRDTQYF. The CDR3 coding sequence is TGTGCCAGCAGTGATTCGGGACTAGCGGGGGACCATGGTCGGGATACGCAGTATTTT. The rearrangement uses TRBV2 and TRBJ2-3; 14 bases line up with TRBD2. This CDR3 has 19 amino acids. V gave up 3 bases and J gave up 6 bases; unmatched junction bases: 14. Looked up from germline, CDR1 is SNHLY and CDR2 is FYNNEI.

V usage is TRBV28 and J usage is TRBJ1-4, with D possibly TRBD1 on 6 matching bases. Germline V gives CDR1 MDHEN, CDR2 SYDVKM. CDR3 length equals 14 residues. Trimming shortened V by 6 bases and J by 12 bases, and 20 bases separated the two germline ends. CDR3 region: CASSQTWGGSELFF. In nucleotides, the CDR3 is TGTGCCAGCAGCCAAACTTGGGGGGGCTCAGAACTGTTTTTT. Supplemented by reference TRBV28 and TRBJ1-4, the full variable domain reads DVKVTQSSRYLVKRTGEKVFLECVQDMDHENMFWYRQDPGLGLRLIYFSYDVKMKEKGDIPEGYSVSREKKERFSLILESASTNQTSMYLCASSQTWGGSELFFGSGTQLSVL.

This chain uses TRBV2 with TRBJ1-2; possibly TRBD1 for D (5 bases). Germline CDR1 SNHLY, CDR2 FYNNEI. V lost 3 bases, J lost 1 base, and 15 bases lay in between. The CDR3 loop spans 16 amino acids. CDR3 DNA sequence: TGTGCCAGCAGTGATACCGGGACGGCGCTTAACTATGGCTACACCTTC. Translated: CASSDTGTALNYGYTF.

J is TRBJ2-7 and V is TRBV29-1, with TRBD1 as a possible D gene (5 bases). Germline V gives CDR1 SQVTM, CDR2 ANQGSEA. V was shortened by 4 bases and J by 2 bases, with 6 bases between the two germline ends. The CDR3 totals 11 residues. The CDR3, as DNA: TGCAGCGTTGTACAGGCCTACGAGCAGTACTTC. Protein: CSVVQAYEQYF.

The rearrangement links TRBV29-1 to TRBJ2-6, with 7 nucleotides matching TRBD1. The germline V gene has CDR1 SQVTM and CDR2 ANQGSEA. CDR3 length: 16 amino acids. With V trimmed by 3 bases and J by 1 base, 6 bases remained unmatched. CDR3 nucleotide sequence: TGCAGCGTTGATCCTAACAGGGGTTCTGGGGCCAACGTCCTGACTTTC. It translates to CSVDPNRGSGANVLTF.

This chain uses TRBV30 with TRBJ1-6; D ambiguous. V lost 1 base and J lost 9, with 13 bases in between. CDR3 length: 14 amino acids. The germline gives CDR1 GTSNPN, CDR2 SVGIG (reference sequence). The chain's CDR3 is CAWSGALGASPLHF. For the CDR3, the DNA is TGTGCCTGGAGTGGGGCCTTAGGTGCTTCACCCCTCCACTTT.

V usage is TRBV2 and J usage is TRBJ1-2; D call uncertain. This CDR3 region has 13 residues. Trimming shortened V by 6 bases and J by 4 bases, and 12 bases separated the two germline ends. Germline CDR1 is SNHLY and CDR2 is FYNNEI. The DNA of the CDR3 is TGTGCCAGCAGGGCGGATTCGGGCTATGGCTACACCTTC. This gives the protein CASRADSGYGYTF.

The gene calls are TRBV5-1 and TRBJ2-1, with TRBD2 matching over 7 bases. Germline CDR1 reads SGHRS; CDR2 reads YFSETQ. The CDR3 has 14 amino acids. V trimming: 2 bases; J trimming: 4 bases; junction bases outside the gene matches: 3. DNA for the CDR3: TGCGCCAGCAGCTTTAGCGGGTCTTACAATGAGCAGTTCTTC. It codes for CASSFSGSYNEQFF.

The genes are TRBV7-2 and TRBJ1-1, with 8 bases lining up with TRBD1. The CDR3 contains 15 residues. Looked up from germline, CDR1 is SGHTA and CDR2 is FQGNSA. V shed 4 bases, J shed 0 bases, and the junction held 4 bases outside the gene matches. Here the CDR3 reads CASSSRDRMNTEAFF. CDR3 DNA sequence: TGTGCCAGCAGCTCCCGGGACAGGATGAACACTGAAGCTTTCTTT. The variable domain in full, with the rest retrieved from reference TRBV7-2 and TRBJ1-1, is GAGVSQSPSNKVTEKGKDVELRCDPISGHTALYWYRQSLGQGLEFLIYFQGNSAPDKSGLPSDRFSAERTGGSVSTLTIQRTQQEDSAVYLCASSSRDRMNTEAFFGQGTRLTVV.

The V and J genes are TRBV28 and TRBJ1-6, with D tentatively TRBD1 (6 bases). Germline values: CDR1 MDHEN, CDR2 SYDVKM. V dropped 1 base and J dropped 9 bases, with 10 bases sitting between them. The CDR3 length is 14 residues. The CDR3 reads CASSLSAGASPLHF. Written as DNA, the CDR3 is TGTGCCAGCAGTTTATCCGCAGGGGCTTCACCCCTCCACTTT.

The chain joins TRBV11-3 to TRBJ2-3; 7 bases are a match to TRBD2. The ends lost 10 bases at V and 8 bases at J; junction bases unmatched: 15. The V gene's germline CDR1 is SGHNT and CDR2 YENEEA. CDR3 length equals 14 residues. The DNA of the CDR3 is TGTGCCATCGGCGGGACGGCGGGAGACCCTACGCAGTATTTT. Translated, it gives CAIGGTAGDPTQYF. Full variable domain (remainder filled in from reference TRBV11-3 and TRBJ2-3): EAGVVQSPRYKIIEKKQPVAFWCNPISGHNTLYWYLQNLGQGPELLIRYENEEAVDDSQLPKDRFSAERLKGVDSTLKIQPAELGDSAVYLCAIGGTAGDPTQYFGPGTRLTVL.

The V and J genes are TRBV7-3 and TRBJ2-1; TRBD2 matches 13 bases. V gave up 5 bases and J gave up 5 bases; unmatched junction bases: 3. The germline V gene has CDR1 SGHTA and CDR2 FQGTGA. There are 15 residues in the CDR3. The CDR3 here is CASSDGTSGDNEQFF. The CDR3 region has the DNA TGTGCCAGCAGCGATGGGACTAGCGGGGACAATGAGCAGTTCTTC.

This chain joins TRBV30 and TRBJ2-5; TRBD1 is a possible D gene (5 bases). V was shortened by 2 bases and J by 2 bases, with 9 bases between the two germline ends. The germline V gene encodes CDR1 GTSNPN and CDR2 SVGIG (reference sequence). This CDR3 contains 13 residues. CDR3 sequence (DNA): TGTGCCTGGAGTCGGTCAGGGCAAGAGACCCAGTACTTC. It codes for CAWSRSGQETQYF.

The chain links TRBV6-6 to TRBJ1-2, with TRBD1 matching 7 bases. This CDR3 has 15 residues. The trim removed 4 bases at V and 4 bases at J, leaving 9 bases unmatched. Per germline, CDR1 MNHNY and CDR2 SVGAGI (reference sequence). CDR3 sequence reads: CASSSGGGAGYGYTF. The CDR3 nucleotides read TGTGCCAGCAGTTCCGGAGGGGGCGCGGGCTATGGCTACACCTTC.

Points on this clone: A junction end diverges from the germline sequence, so it may reflect a read error. The chain employs TRBV14 and TRBJ2-2; possible D gene TRBD2, 6 bases. CDR3 length equals 18 residues. Looked up from germline, CDR1 is SGHDN and CDR2 is FVKESK. The DNA for the CDR3 is TGTGCCAGCAGCCAAGTAAGATCTGTGAGACTAGAACACCGGGGAGCTGTTTTT. Translation: CASSQVRSVRLEHRGAVF.

This chain uses TRBV7-2 with TRBJ1-2, with TRBD1 as a possible D gene (6 bases). Germline values: CDR1 SGHTA, CDR2 FQGNSA. Trimming shortened V by 2 bases and J by 4 bases, and 11 bases separated the two germline ends. The CDR3 is 14 amino acids. This CDR3 reads CASSLPGEFYGYTF. CDR3 sequence (DNA): TGTGCCAGCAGCTTACCAGGGGAGTTCTATGGCTACACCTTC. The entire variable domain, with the rest obtained from reference TRBV7-2 and TRBJ1-2, is as follows: GAGVSQSPSNKVTEKGKDVELRCDPISGHTALYWYRQSLGQGLEFLIYFQGNSAPDKSGLPSDRFSAERTGGSVSTLTIQRTQQEDSAVYLCASSLPGEFYGYTFGSGTRLTVV.

Only one count was recorded for this clone. V gene TRBV4-3 combines with J gene TRBJ1-1, with 8 nucleotides matching TRBD1. Germline-derived CDR1 and CDR2 are LGHNA and YSLEER. This CDR3 contains 12 residues. The ends lost 3 bases at V and 9 bases at J; junction bases unmatched: 3. The DNA of the CDR3 is TGCGCCAGCAGCCAGCAGGGGGCGCAAGCTTTCTTT. Protein sequence: CASSQQGAQAFF.

This rearrangement joins TRBV24-1 to TRBJ2-6, with a possible D match to TRBD1 (6 bases). Trimming shortened V by 3 bases and J by 4 bases, and 27 bases separated the two germline ends. CDR3 length: 21 residues. Germline V gene sequence: CDR1 KGHDR, CDR2 SFDVKD. The CDR3 DNA sequence: TGTGCCACCAGTGATATTAATCCGACAGGTCAGGGGTCTACCGGGGCCAACGTCCTGACTTTC. Protein: CATSDINPTGQGSTGANVLTF.

This rearrangement joins TRBV6-1 to TRBJ1-5, with a tentative D call TRBD1 (5 bases). The CDR3 is 15 residues long. The V end was cut by 2 bases, the J end by 4 bases, with 12 bases between. Germline CDR1 MNHNS, CDR2 SASEGT. The CDR3 sequence: CASSESIGGNQPQHF. The CDR3 DNA reads TGTGCCAGCAGTGAAAGTATTGGGGGAAATCAGCCCCAGCATTTT.

The V gene is TRBV4-2, the J gene TRBJ1-1; D is uncertain. The CDR3 has 15 residues. V dropped 0 bases and J dropped 7 bases, with 15 bases sitting between them. CDR1 and CDR2 (germline): LGHNA, YNFKEQ. In nucleotides, the CDR3 is TGTGCCAGCAGCCAAGAGATCCTAGCGGAGGGTGAAGCTTTCTTT. Translated, it gives CASSQEILAEGEAFF.

The J gene is TRBJ1-1, the V gene TRBV5-4; D unclear. This CDR3 has 14 amino acids. In germline, CDR1 is SGHNT, CDR2 YYREEE (reference sequence). V lost 1 base and J lost 0, with 7 bases in between. The CDR3 coding sequence is TGTGCCAGCAGCTTGCGCAGCTTGAACACTGAAGCTTTCTTT. Translation gives CASSLRSLNTEAFF.

This clone was seen just once. The V gene is TRBV28, the J gene TRBJ2-3; 8 nucleotides match TRBD2. Germline trimming cut 10 bases from V and 0 bases from J; bases unmatched to any gene: 9. CDR1 is MDHEN and CDR2 is SYDVKM in the germline V gene. This CDR3 is built from 15 residues. CDR3 loop: CATRGSGASTDTQYF. The CDR3 coding sequence is TGTGCCACACGGGGTAGCGGGGCTAGCACAGATACGCAGTATTTT.

The rearrangement joins TRBV30 to TRBJ1-6; TRBD1 matches at 9 bases. J gave up 5 bases and V 0 bases, and 8 bases lay outside the gene matches. Germline V CDR1 and CDR2: GTSNPN, SVGIG (reference sequence). This CDR3 is 17 amino acids long. CDR3 DNA: TGTGCCTGGAGTGTGACGGAGACAGGGGGGGATAATTCACCCCTCCACTTT. Translated, it gives CAWSVTETGGDNSPLHF.

V is TRBV19 and J is TRBJ1-2, with TRBD1 identical over 9 bases. Germline values: CDR1 LNHDA, CDR2 SQIVND (reference sequence). V shed 4 bases, J shed 6 bases, and the junction held 9 bases outside the gene matches. CDR3 length: 15 amino acids. The CDR3 protein is CASSNRDRDLHGYTF. The CDR3 DNA is TGTGCCAGTAGTAACCGGGACAGGGATTTGCATGGCTACACCTTC.

The CDR3 loop is CASSLRQGAFGAYNEQFF. In nucleotides, the CDR3 is TGTGCCAGCAGTTTAAGGCAGGGCGCCTTTGGGGCCTACAATGAGCAGTTCTTC. The gene calls are TRBV27 and TRBJ2-1, with D perhaps TRBD1 (5 bases). Germline V gene lookup returns CDR1 MNHEY and CDR2 SMNVEV (reference sequence). V was cut by 2 bases and J by 2 bases, with 19 bases left in between. This CDR3 has 18 amino acids.

This clone occurred a few times. This chain uses TRBV28 with TRBJ1-4; 9 bases are a match to TRBD1. The CDR3 contains 15 residues. Germline V gene lookup returns CDR1 MDHEN and CDR2 SYDVKM. V shed 2 bases, J shed 7 bases, and the junction held 5 bases outside the gene matches. CDR3 DNA sequence: TGTGCCAGCAGTTTAGGGACAGGGTTCTCTGAAAAACTGTTTTTT. It translates to CASSLGTGFSEKLFF.

This clone was seen once. This sequence joins TRBV7-2 and TRBJ1-1, with 8 bases fitting TRBD1. Germline assignment: CDR1 SGHTA and CDR2 FQGNSA. Trimming cost V 5 bases and J 1 base; bases outside gene matches: 3. The CDR3 is 14 residues long. The CDR3 DNA is TGTGCCAGCAGCGTGGACAGGGCGAACACTGAAGCTTTCTTT. This encodes CASSVDRANTEAFF.

The genes are TRBV7-9 and TRBJ2-7; D might be TRBD2 (5 bases). CDR1 and CDR2 (germline): SEHNR, FQNEAQ (reference sequence). V lost 5 bases, J lost 3 bases, and 14 bases lay in between. This CDR3 region has 14 residues. In DNA form, the CDR3 reads TGTGCCAGCAGCACACGTCTAGCACGCTACGAGCAGTACTTC. Its protein product is CASSTRLARYEQYF.